These 18 T cell receptor beta chains were sequenced from one sample in a study of cytomegalovirus exposure and HLA in healthy donors. Primers: 60 Vbeta forward and 13 Jbeta reverse. The table came from immunoSEQ multiplex PCR; TCRdb's copy has only in-frame clones and leaves some out. The sample has about 160,000 clones. The specimen sequenced was PBMCs. The receptor set was obtained from a woman between 50 and 59 years old in good health and CMV-seronegative.

This chain links TRBV5-1 with TRBJ1-2; 8 bases map to TRBD1. With V trimmed by 0 bases and J by 2 bases, 0 bases remained unmatched. The CDR3 loop spans 14 amino acids. Germline assignment: CDR1 SGHRS and CDR2 YFSETQ. The DNA for the CDR3 is TGCGCCAGCAGCTTGGGACAGGGGAACTATGGCTACACCTTC. This translates into CASSLGQGNYGYTF. The full variable domain, its missing parts supplied by reference TRBV5-1 and TRBJ1-2, is KAGVTQTPRYLIKTRGQQVTLSCSPISGHRSVSWYQQTPGQGLQFLFEYFSETQRNKGNFPGRFSGRQFSNSRSEMNVSTLELGDSALYLCASSLGQGNYGYTFGSGTRLTVV.

CDR3 sequence (DNA): TGTGCCTGGAGTAGGGGACAGGGCAAAAACATTCAGTACTTC. Translated: CAWSRGQGKNIQYF. This chain links TRBV30 with TRBJ2-4; the match to TRBD1 covers 9 bases. Trimming cost V 2 bases and J 3 bases; bases outside gene matches: 2. The CDR3 length is 14 residues. Germline assignment: CDR1 GTSNPN and CDR2 SVGIG (reference sequence). The full variable domain, completed using reference TRBV30 and TRBJ2-4, is SQTIHQWPATLVQPVGSPLSLECTVEGTSNPNLYWYRQAAGRGLQLLFYSVGIGQISSEVPQNLSASRPQDRQFILSSKKLLLSDSGFYLCAWSRGQGKNIQYFGAGTRLSVL.

This CDR3 reads CASSFTGGETQYF. The DNA of the CDR3 is TGTGCCAGCAGCTTTACCGGCGGGGAGACCCAGTACTTC. This rearrangement joins TRBV5-4 to TRBJ2-5; weak D call: TRBD2 (5 bases). Germline-derived CDR1 and CDR2 are SGHNT and YYREEE (reference sequence). CDR3 length: 13 amino acids. V was clipped by 2 bases and J by 5 bases, with 10 bases between them.

The chain joins TRBV19 to TRBJ2-3; 8 bases map to TRBD2. V lost 3 bases to trimming and J lost 4 bases; unmatched junction nucleotides: 6. This CDR3 is 15 amino acids long. The germline CDR1 and CDR2 sequences are LNHDA and SQIVND (reference sequence). CDR3 sequence reads: CASSIWTREADTQYF. As DNA, the CDR3 is TGTGCCAGTAGTATTTGGACGCGGGAGGCAGATACGCAGTATTTT. The whole variable domain, filled in from reference TRBV19 and TRBJ2-3, reads DGGITQSPKYLFRKEGQNVTLSCEQNLNHDAMYWYRQDPGQGLRLIYYSQIVNDFQKGDIAEGYSVSREKKESFPLTVTSAQKNPTAFYLCASSIWTREADTQYFGPGTRLTVL.

Of note for this clone: The sample carries other DNA sequences with the same CDR3. The chain combines TRBV28 with TRBJ2-7; a possible D gene is TRBD2 (6 bases). This CDR3 is 12 amino acids long. CDR1 is MDHEN and CDR2 is SYDVKM in the germline V gene. V was clipped by 6 bases and J by 4 bases, with 10 bases between them. CDR3 sequence reads: CASSLGGYEQYF. The CDR3, as DNA: TGTGCCAGCAGCCTGGGAGGATACGAGCAGTACTTC.

This chain uses TRBV19 with TRBJ1-2; D possibly corresponds to TRBD1 (6 bases). The CDR3 sequence is 14 residues long. CDR1 is LNHDA and CDR2 is SQIVND in the germline V gene (reference sequence). Trimming removed 3 bases from V and 0 bases from J, with 8 bases in between. The DNA for the CDR3 is TGTGCCAGTAGTATCGGGACACCTAACTATGGCTACACCTTC. Encoded protein: CASSIGTPNYGYTF.

The gene calls are TRBV18 and TRBJ1-1; D uncertain. Germline lookup yields CDR1 KGHSH and CDR2 LQKENI. The V end was cut by 2 bases, the J end by 0 bases, with 7 bases between. CDR3 size: 14 residues. CDR3 region: CASSPVRVNTEAFF. In DNA form, the CDR3 reads TGTGCCAGCTCACCAGTTCGGGTGAACACTGAAGCTTTCTTT.

This chain uses TRBV5-1 with TRBJ1-5; D is perhaps TRBD1 (5 bases). CDR3 length equals 14 residues. The germline V and J ends were trimmed by 7 bases and 1 base, with 12 bases remaining between them. Germline loops: CDR1 SGHRS, CDR2 YFSETQ. The CDR3 protein is CASAKTGSNQPQHF. DNA for the CDR3: TGCGCCAGCGCTAAAACAGGAAGCAATCAGCCCCAGCATTTT.

The chain couples TRBV6-5 to TRBJ1-2; D unclear. The V and J ends lost 2 bases and 2 bases respectively, with 6 bases between them. Germline CDR1 reads MNHEY; CDR2 reads SVGAGI. This CDR3 region has 13 residues. The DNA of the CDR3 is TGTGCCAGCAGTTACGACACGAACTATGGCTACACCTTC. It codes for CASSYDTNYGYTF.

The rearrangement joins TRBV30 to TRBJ1-5, with TRBD1 matching over 8 bases. Looked up from germline, CDR1 is GTSNPN and CDR2 is SVGIG (reference sequence). The ends lost 4 bases at V and 6 bases at J; junction bases unmatched: 5. CDR3 length: 13 residues. CDR3 loop: CAWNDRGGQPQHF. The CDR3 DNA follows: TGTGCCTGGAACGACAGGGGAGGTCAGCCCCAGCATTTT.

The gene calls are TRBV27 and TRBJ1-2, with 9 bases aligning to TRBD1. CDR3 size: 13 residues. The germline V gene has CDR1 MNHEY and CDR2 SMNVEV (reference sequence). The V gene end was trimmed by 4 bases and the J gene end by 8 bases; junction bases not matched to a gene: 5. CDR3 in DNA: TGTGCCAGCAGTTACTCCGGGACAGGGGGCTACACCTTC. This gives the protein CASSYSGTGGYTF.

The V and J genes are TRBV6-4 and TRBJ2-7; the D gene is possibly TRBD2 (6 bases). The CDR3 runs to 14 residues. CDR1 MRHNA and CDR2 SNTAGT come from the germline V gene. V lost 6 bases and J 5 bases, leaving 17 bases between the germline ends. The CDR3: CASRPPGGVNEQYF. DNA for the CDR3: TGTGCCAGCAGACCCCCCGGGGGTGTGAACGAGCAGTACTTC.

This chain joins TRBV5-1 and TRBJ2-2; D gene uncertain. The CDR3 is 15 amino acids. The germline gives CDR1 SGHRS, CDR2 YFSETQ. V shed 3 bases and J shed 1 base, with 10 bases lying between them. CDR3 region: CASSYDSRNTGELFF. The DNA of the CDR3 is TGCGCCAGCAGCTATGACTCCCGGAACACCGGGGAGCTGTTTTTT. The variable domain in full, with the rest retrieved from reference TRBV5-1 and TRBJ2-2, is KAGVTQTPRYLIKTRGQQVTLSCSPISGHRSVSWYQQTPGQGLQFLFEYFSETQRNKGNFPGRFSGRQFSNSRSEMNVSTLELGDSALYLCASSYDSRNTGELFFGEGSRLTVL.

V usage is TRBV10-3 and J usage is TRBJ1-1; 7 positions agree with TRBD1. The V gene's germline CDR1 is ENHRY and CDR2 SYGVKD. The ends lost 6 bases at V and 1 base at J; junction bases unmatched: 8. The CDR3 loop spans 15 amino acids. CDR3 region: CAISPDRRRNTEAFF. The CDR3 region has the DNA TGTGCCATCAGCCCGGACAGGAGAAGGAACACTGAAGCTTTCTTT.

Here the CDR3 DNA reads TGTGCCAGCAGCGTAGCTACCCTGTCTGGGGCCAACGTCCTGACTTTC. Translating gives CASSVATLSGANVLTF. The chain carries TRBV9 and TRBJ2-6; D gene ambiguous. Trimming left V 0 bases short and J 1 base short, with 8 bases between. Looked up from germline, CDR1 is SGDLS and CDR2 is YYNGEE. The CDR3 spans 16 residues.

V and J are TRBV5-4 and TRBJ2-7; 13 nucleotides match TRBD2. The CDR3 totals 17 residues. Germline loops: CDR1 SGHNT, CDR2 YYREEE (reference sequence). With 0 bases clipped from V and 2 bases from J, the junction kept 5 bases outside the gene matches. The CDR3 loop reads CASSLELGLAGTYEQYF. The CDR3 DNA reads as TGTGCCAGCAGCTTGGAACTGGGACTAGCGGGAACCTACGAGCAGTACTTC.

V usage is TRBV5-1 and J usage is TRBJ2-1, with 8 positions matching TRBD1. CDR1 SGHRS and CDR2 YFSETQ come from the germline V gene. V dropped 4 bases and J dropped 2; count of bases not matched to a gene: 2. The CDR3 spans 14 residues. The CDR3 DNA sequence: TGCGCCAGCAGCGGACAGGGAACCTACAATGAGCAGTTCTTC. This gives the protein CASSGQGTYNEQFF.

This sequence joins TRBV29-1 and TRBJ1-2; weak D call: TRBD1 (5 bases). This CDR3 is built from 15 residues. Germline loops: CDR1 SQVTM, CDR2 ANQGSEA. With 4 bases removed from V and 1 base from J, the gap between germline ends came to 16 bases. The DNA for the CDR3 is TGCAGCGTTGTAAAGGGGCCGGGTCTTAACTATGGCTACACCTTC. Translating it yields CSVVKGPGLNYGYTF.